This TCR beta chain emerged from a study of T cells in Graves' hyperthyroidism and ophthalmopathy. Across the whole study: Prior to any treatment, at the point of initial diagnosis, peripheral blood was collected.

There are 15 residues in the CDR3. J was trimmed by 8 bases and V by 2 bases; bases with no gene match: 8. Germline CDR1 and CDR2: SGHTA and FQGNSA. Across 18 months, stable Graves' hyperthyroidism was marked by no progression to ophthalmopathy. Not enrolled were patients with uncontrolled infection, other autoimmune disease, pregnancy or lactation. The study based diagnoses on clinical symptoms, serum thyroxine and TRAb, thyroid ultrasound and orbital computed tomography. The TCR beta CDR3 regions underwent amplification using RNA transcripts as the source. Primed by the HTBI set, a first-round RT-PCR was run on the TCR CDR3. TCRdb reanalysed the multiplex PCR reads using MiXCR and keeps one entry per CDR3 protein. The data show 300,000 to 350,000 distinct CDR3 sequences, 18% seen once. This clonotype was detected a few times.

This chain uses TRBV7-2 with TRBJ2-3, with 9 bases identical to TRBD2. Sequenced: blood. The clonotype comes from a woman between 50 and 59 years old with Graves' hyperthyroidism. The CDR3 here is CASSLNRRGGITQYF. The CDR3 DNA follows: TGTGCCAGCAGCTTAAACAGGCGGGGGGGGATTACGCAGTATTTT. Variable domain in full (rest from reference TRBV7-2 and TRBJ2-3): GAGVSQSPSNKVTEKGKDVELRCDPISGHTALYWYRQSLGQGLEFLIYFQGNSAPDKSGLPSDRFSAERTGGSVSTLTIQRTQQEDSAVYLCASSLNRRGGITQYFGPGTRLTVL.